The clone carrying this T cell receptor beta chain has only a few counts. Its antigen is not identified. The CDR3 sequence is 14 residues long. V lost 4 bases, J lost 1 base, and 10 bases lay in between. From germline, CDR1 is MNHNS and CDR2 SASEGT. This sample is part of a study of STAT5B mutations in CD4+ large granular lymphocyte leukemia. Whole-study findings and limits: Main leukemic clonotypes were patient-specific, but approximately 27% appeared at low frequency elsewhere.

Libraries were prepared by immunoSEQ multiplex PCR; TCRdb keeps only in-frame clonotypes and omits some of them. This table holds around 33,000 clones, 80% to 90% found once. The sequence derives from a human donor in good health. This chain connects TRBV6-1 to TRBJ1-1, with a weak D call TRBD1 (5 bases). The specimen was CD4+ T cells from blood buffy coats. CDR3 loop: CASSVNRRNTEAFF. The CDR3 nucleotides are TGTGCCAGCAGTGTAAACAGGAGGAACACTGAAGCTTTCTTT.